A single sample gave rise to the 24 T cell receptor beta chains below, sequenced in a study of response to subunit inactivated influenza vaccine. MiXCR, applied by TCRdb to the RT-PCR reads, yields one record per CDR3 protein. The table has around 500,000 distinct CDR3 sequences, 10% to 11% seen once; the top ten hold about 12%. The input for sequencing was PBMCs from blood, taken 35 to 45 days after vaccination. The receptors were gathered from a man in his fifties who received an inactivated influenza vaccine.

Concerning this clonotype: One base away lies a much larger clone, so this may be a sequencing read error. The CDR3 DNA reads TGTGCCAGCAGTTTGCGACTAGCGGGAAAGGGGACCCAGTACTTC. Protein sequence: CASSLRLAGKGTQYF. This rearrangement joins TRBV12-3 or TRBV12-4 to TRBJ2-5, with 11 bases that match TRBD2. The CDR3 is 15 amino acids. J gave up 7 bases and V 3 bases, and 7 bases lay outside the gene matches.

This clonotype was found a few times. J is TRBJ2-1 and V is TRBV5-1, with 9 bases matching TRBD2. The CDR3 is 19 amino acids. Germline V gives CDR1 SGHRS, CDR2 YFSETQ. V was clipped by 0 bases and J by 3 bases; unmatched bases: 13. CDR3 sequence: CASSLGLAEVARVYNEQFF. The CDR3 DNA reads as TGCGCCAGCAGCTTGGGACTAGCGGAGGTGGCGAGGGTCTACAATGAGCAGTTCTTC. Full variable domain (rest looked up from reference TRBV5-1 and TRBJ2-1): KAGVTQTPRYLIKTRGQQVTLSCSPISGHRSVSWYQQTPGQGLQFLFEYFSETQRNKGNFPGRFSGRQFSNSRSEMNVSTLELGDSALYLCASSLGLAEVARVYNEQFFGPGTRLTVL.

This chain joins TRBV7-6 and TRBJ2-1; 8 positions match TRBD1. With 2 bases clipped from V and 8 bases from J, the junction kept 14 bases outside the gene matches. The CDR3 is made up of 17 amino acids. Germline-derived CDR1 and CDR2 are SGHVS and FNYEAQ. CDR3 in amino acids: CASSLLGRRTGLDEQFF. The CDR3 nucleotides are TGTGCCAGCAGCTTATTAGGGCGTCGGACAGGGTTGGATGAGCAGTTCTTC.

This clonotype was seen a handful of times. The CDR3: CAIREEGGGGNTF. Here the CDR3 DNA reads TGTGCCATCAGGGAGGAGGGCGGCGGAGGAAACACCTTC. The J gene is TRBJ1-2, the V gene TRBV10-3; D uncertain. The V end lost 6 bases, the J end lost 12 bases, and 20 bases lay between the germline ends. CDR1 ENHRY and CDR2 SYGVKD come from the germline V gene. The CDR3 has 13 amino acids.

The rearrangement uses TRBV5-1 and TRBJ2-1; 8 positions match TRBD1. CDR1 is SGHRS, CDR2 YFSETQ, per germline. This CDR3 contains 18 residues. V lost 0 bases to trimming and J lost 3 bases; unmatched junction nucleotides: 11. The CDR3 DNA is TGCGCCAGCAGCTTGGAGGACAGGGTCCTGGGCTACTACAATGAGCAGTTCTTC. It translates to CASSLEDRVLGYYNEQFF.

The rearrangement joins TRBV6-1 to TRBJ2-7, with 9 bases aligning to TRBD2. The germline gives CDR1 MNHNS, CDR2 SASEGT. CDR3 length: 15 residues. V shed 6 bases and J 1 base; nucleotides not matched to a gene: 7. As DNA, the CDR3 is TGTGCCAGCAGACGTAGCGGGAGACCGTCCTACGAGCAGTACTTC. This codes for CASRRSGRPSYEQYF.

The chain has TRBV3-1 and TRBJ2-5; the D is unclear. Per germline, CDR1 LGHDT and CDR2 YNNKEL (reference sequence). This CDR3 comprises 14 residues. V shed 0 bases and J shed 6 bases, with 11 bases lying between them. The CDR3 region has the DNA TGTGCCAGCAGCCAAGAGGCGGTTACGAAGACCCAGTACTTC. Its translation is CASSQEAVTKTQYF.

The rearrangement uses TRBV7-9 and TRBJ2-2; D may be TRBD1 (6 bases). The V and J ends lost 1 base and 7 bases respectively, with 13 bases between them. The CDR3 is made up of 15 amino acids. The germline V gene has CDR1 SEHNR and CDR2 FQNEAQ (reference sequence). CDR3: CASSLGHREDGELFF. CDR3 sequence (DNA): TGTGCCAGCAGCTTAGGGCACAGGGAAGACGGGGAGCTGTTTTTT.

The CDR3, as DNA: TGTGCCACCAGTGATTTCCGCCGGGGTCTAGGACAAGAGACCCAGTACTTC. It codes for CATSDFRRGLGQETQYF. The gene calls are TRBV24-1 and TRBJ2-5, with a possible D match to TRBD2 (5 bases). The length of the CDR3 is 17 residues. V shed 1 base and J shed 2 bases, with 16 bases lying between them. The germline V gene encodes CDR1 KGHDR and CDR2 SFDVKD.

The chain has TRBV20-1 and TRBJ2-5, with 7 bases aligning to TRBD1. Germline V gives CDR1 DFQATT, CDR2 SNEGSKA (reference sequence). V was pared by 7 bases and J by 4 bases, with 9 bases of the junction left unmatched. The CDR3 covers 13 residues. The CDR3 coding sequence is TGCAGTGTCCCTAAGACAGGGAGAGAGACCCAGTACTTC. It specifies CSVPKTGRETQYF.

This clonotype showed up just a few times. J is TRBJ2-7 and V is TRBV5-1; D not resolved. The CDR3 is 14 amino acids. Trimming took off 0 bases at V and 2 bases at J, with 9 bases between the two ends. Germline V gene data show CDR1 as SGHRS and CDR2 as YFSETQ. The CDR3 region is CASSLEGLAYEQYF. The CDR3 DNA sequence: TGCGCCAGCAGCTTGGAAGGCCTCGCCTACGAGCAGTACTTC. Supplemented by reference TRBV5-1 and TRBJ2-7, the full variable domain reads KAGVTQTPRYLIKTRGQQVTLSCSPISGHRSVSWYQQTPGQGLQFLFEYFSETQRNKGNFPGRFSGRQFSNSRSEMNVSTLELGDSALYLCASSLEGLAYEQYFGPGTRLTVT.

The rearrangement uses TRBV7-3 and TRBJ2-3, with TRBD2 matching 9 bases. The CDR3 runs 13 residues. J gave up 8 bases and V 3 bases, and 3 bases lay outside the gene matches. The germline gives CDR1 SGHTA, CDR2 FQGTGA. CDR3 DNA sequence: TGTGCCAGCAGCTTGGGACTAGCACCTACGCAGTATTTT. As protein: CASSLGLAPTQYF.

This clonotype was seen more than once but under ten times. The rearrangement links TRBV20-1 to TRBJ2-7; possible D gene TRBD1, 6 bases. CDR3 length: 15 residues. Germline loops: CDR1 DFQATT, CDR2 SNEGSKA (reference sequence). The ends were cut back, 4 bases at V and 0 bases at J, with 16 bases in the middle. CDR3 nucleotides: TGCAGTGCTACTGACCGGGACACTGGCTCCTACGAGCAGTACTTC. Translating it yields CSATDRDTGSYEQYF.

The V and J genes are TRBV27 and TRBJ2-5; D might be TRBD1 or TRBD2, each matching 6 bases. Trimming took 1 base from V and 4 from J, leaving 10 bases between them. CDR1 and CDR2 (germline): MNHEY, SMNVEV (reference sequence). CDR3 size: 14 residues. In nucleotides, the CDR3 is TGTGCCAGCAGTTTATACGGGGGCGGAGAGACCCAGTACTTC. This encodes CASSLYGGGETQYF.

The V gene is TRBV5-4, the J gene TRBJ2-3; D uncertain. The CDR3 totals 15 residues. V was trimmed by 4 bases and J by 7 bases, leaving 19 bases between them. Germline V gives CDR1 SGHNT, CDR2 YYREEE (reference sequence). As DNA, the CDR3 is TGTGCCAGCAGCCCTTCTGCGTACGACCTTAATACGCAGTATTTT. Translated, it gives CASSPSAYDLNTQYF.

This clonotype was seen a few times. The chain uses TRBV20-1 and TRBJ2-1; no clear D gene. V was shortened by 6 bases and J by 5 bases, with 17 bases between the two germline ends. Germline values: CDR1 DFQATT, CDR2 SNEGSKA (reference sequence). This CDR3 contains 14 residues. In DNA form, the CDR3 reads TGCAGTGCCAGGTACCCGAGAGATGACAATGAGCAGTTCTTC. It is translated as CSARYPRDDNEQFF.

This clonotype was seen repeatedly, ten times or more. The chain's CDR3 is CASSSLPGQGGNTIYF. The CDR3 nucleotides are TGTGCCAGCAGTTCGTTACCGGGACAGGGAGGAAACACCATATATTTT. This sequence joins TRBV27 and TRBJ1-3; 9 bases match TRBD1. This CDR3 spans 16 amino acids. CDR1 is MNHEY and CDR2 is SMNVEV in the germline V gene (reference sequence). Trimming at V came to 4 bases and at J to 4 bases, leaving 8 bases not matched to a gene.

The chain couples TRBV4-1 to TRBJ2-1, with 7 bases that match TRBD2. Germline V gives CDR1 MGHRA, CDR2 YSYEKL. CDR3 length equals 13 residues. Trimming took 5 bases from V and 4 from J; bases not matched to a gene: 2. The CDR3 bases are TGCGCCAGCAGCACGGGACTATACAATGAGCAGTTCTTC. Protein sequence: CASSTGLYNEQFF.

This clonotype has a handful of counts. The J gene is TRBJ2-2, the V gene TRBV12-3 or TRBV12-4; D gene unclear. Trimming cost V 5 bases and J 6 bases, with 13 bases left between them. The CDR3 sequence is 14 residues long. The chain's CDR3 is CASSLDPTAGELFF. The CDR3 nucleotides are TGTGCCAGCAGTCTAGACCCTACGGCCGGGGAGCTGTTTTTT.

There are a few counts of this clonotype. The chain joins TRBV29-1 to TRBJ2-1, with 7 bases fitting TRBD1. Germline trimming cut 3 bases from V and 3 bases from J; bases unmatched to any gene: 5. The germline V gene encodes CDR1 SQVTM and CDR2 ANQGSEA. This CDR3 is 14 amino acids long. CDR3 nucleotides: TGCAGCGTTGAGTCGGCAGGGGGCTACAATGAGCAGTTCTTC. Its protein is CSVESAGGYNEQFF.

This clonotype was seen repeatedly, ten times or more. The V and J genes are TRBV20-1 and TRBJ2-7; weak D call: TRBD2 (5 bases). The CDR3 consists of 12 residues. Looked up from germline, CDR1 is DFQATT and CDR2 is SNEGSKA (reference sequence). V was trimmed by 3 bases and J by 4 bases, leaving 10 bases between them. DNA of the CDR3: TGCAGTGCTAGGCGGCGAGGGTACGAGCAGTACTTC. This gives the protein CSARRRGYEQYF.

This clonotype was detected only once. J is TRBJ2-2 and V is TRBV20-1; D is possibly TRBD2 (6 bases). Germline V gene sequence: CDR1 DFQATT, CDR2 SNEGSKA (reference sequence). V was shortened by 1 base and J by 8 bases, with 14 bases between the two germline ends. The CDR3 runs to 14 residues. This CDR3 reads CSARVAADLGELFF. The CDR3 DNA follows: TGCAGTGCTAGAGTAGCGGCAGATCTAGGGGAGCTGTTTTTT.

The J gene is TRBJ1-1, the V gene TRBV6-2 or TRBV6-3, with a possible D match to TRBD1 (5 bases). The germline V gene encodes CDR1 MNHEY and CDR2 SVGEGT. The CDR3 runs to 16 residues. V lost 6 bases, J lost 0 bases, and 17 bases lay in between. CDR3 bases: TGTGCCAGCAGCCCTGGCGTGGTGGGGCTGAACACTGAAGCTTTCTTT. Its protein is CASSPGVVGLNTEAFF.

This clonotype was seen ten or more times. This sequence joins TRBV6-2 or TRBV6-3 and TRBJ2-1, with D possibly being TRBD1 or TRBD2 (5 bases each). The germline V and J ends were trimmed by 2 bases and 7 bases, with 24 bases remaining between them. The CDR3 is 18 residues long. The germline V gene encodes CDR1 MNHEY and CDR2 SVGEGT. The CDR3 nucleotides read TGTGCCAGCAGTTACAGGATATTCGGGACCCACCGTAGGAATGAGCAGTTCTTC. The encoded protein is CASSYRIFGTHRRNEQFF.